The TCR beta chain under discussion was sequenced for a study of Tregs in tolerant kidney transplant recipients. This clone has only one observation. Its cognate antigen is unknown. The study's findings and limits: The small number of patients limits these findings pending further validation. Tregs expanded with activated donor B cells seemed most donor-specific.

The repertoire was sequenced with immunoSEQ multiplex PCR; TCRdb's copy has only in-frame clones and lacks some. The sample has approximately 260,000 clones, 65% to 85% seen once. The CDR3 is 16 residues long. The V and J ends lost 1 base and 0 bases, in that order; junction bases with no gene match: 4. CDR1 and CDR2 from the germline V gene are SGHRS and YFSETQ. CD4+CD25+CD127- Tregs, CD4+CD25- non-Tregs, CD4 and CD8 cells were sorted. This chain uses TRBV5-1 with TRBJ1-2; 9 bases line up with TRBD1. This clonotype originated in a human donor in good health. Source material: CD4+ T cells from blood. The CDR3 DNA is TGCGCCAGCAGCTTGAGCCGACAGGGGGCTAACTATGGCTACACCTTC. Its translation is CASSLSRQGANYGYTF.